The TCR beta chain described here comes from a study of T cells in Graves' hyperthyroidism and ophthalmopathy. The investigators amplified TCR beta CDR3 regions from RNA transcripts. The HTBI primer set drove a first-round RT-PCR of the TCR CDR3. TCRdb reanalysed the multiplex PCR reads using MiXCR and keeps one entry per CDR3 protein. The table includes about 640,000 distinct CDR3 sequences, roughly 20% detected once. Uncontrolled infection, other autoimmune disease, pregnancy and lactation each barred patients from inclusion. Extraction of PBMCs used 8.5 to 10 ml of fresh peripheral blood. The CDR3 length is 12 residues. V gave up 3 bases and J gave up 6 bases, with 8 bases separating them.

The sequenced material came from blood. The chain links TRBV12-3 or TRBV12-4 to TRBJ1-1, with D maybe TRBD1 (6 bases). The TCR sequence derives from a man younger than 40 with Graves' ophthalmopathy. This chain's CDR3 is CASSLHRAEAFF. CDR3 DNA: TGTGCCAGCAGTTTGCACAGGGCTGAAGCTTTCTTT.